This TCR beta chain originates from a study of blood T cell repertoires in COVID-19. At the level of the study: Samples of COVID-19 (acute and convalescent) were obtained from the United States, Italy and Spain. Nucleic acid was either cDNA or gDNA, and it came from T cells, B-cell-depleted T cells, or PBMCs.

The CDR3 has 16 amino acids. Germline values: CDR1 KGHSH, CDR2 LQKENI. With V trimmed by 3 bases and J by 2 bases, 7 bases remained unmatched. Per the authors' pipeline: Amplification of reference gene primers provided the estimated nucleated cell counts. TCRdb's table, derived via immunoSEQ multiplex PCR, lists solely in-frame clones and lacks some. D and trimming were read from the DNA, whereas the V and J calls and clone size are those reported in that table. In the table there are 65,000 to 85,000 clones, roughly 90% of which are singletons. Sequencing was carried out using peripheral blood. The rearrangement joins TRBV18 to TRBJ1-3; 7 bases line up with TRBD1. This clonotype originated in a human donor in a cohort sampled during active COVID-19. The CDR3, as DNA: TGTGCCAGCTCACCGGGACAGAAGGTACCTGGAAACACCATATATTTT. This codes for CASSPGQKVPGNTIYF. The full variable domain, completed using reference TRBV18 and TRBJ1-3, is NAGVMQNPRHLVRRRGQEARLRCSPMKGHSHVYWYRQLPEEGLKFMVYLQKENIIDESGMPKERFSAEFPKEGPSILRIQQVVRGDSAAYFCASSPGQKVPGNTIYFGEGSWLTVV.